The 31 T cell receptor beta chains listed next were all sequenced from one sample in a study of OX40 agonist ivuxolimab in advanced cancers. Only in-frame clones appear in the TCRdb table, and some are missing; sequencing was by immunoSEQ multiplex PCR. The table lists some 77,000 clones, approximately 92% of them singletons. This material consisted of CD4+ or CD8+ T cells sorted from blood, taken in a trial of the OX40 agonist ivuxolimab. The receptors stem from an adult with an advanced solid tumor such as melanoma, head and neck, liver or kidney cancer.

V and J are TRBV7-2 and TRBJ1-2; D not certain. V dropped 4 bases and J dropped 4 bases, with 16 bases sitting between them. CDR1 and CDR2 (germline): SGHTA, FQGNSA. This CDR3 has 15 amino acids. The CDR3 loop reads CASSSLGYGVYGYTF. As DNA, the CDR3 is TGTGCCAGCAGCTCCCTGGGGTATGGTGTCTATGGCTACACCTTC. The variable domain in full, completed from reference TRBV7-2 and TRBJ1-2, reads GAGVSQSPSNKVTEKGKDVELRCDPISGHTALYWYRQSLGQGLEFLIYFQGNSAPDKSGLPSDRFSAERTGGSVSTLTIQRTQQEDSAVYLCASSSLGYGVYGYTFGSGTRLTVV.

In its sample, this clone was seen once. The chain carries TRBV9 and TRBJ2-1; 8 bases match TRBD1. V dropped 2 bases and J dropped 8; count of bases not matched to a gene: 6. The CDR3 runs to 14 residues. Germline V gives CDR1 SGDLS, CDR2 YYNGEE. The CDR3 DNA reads as TGTGCCAGCAGCGTTGGACAGGGTATGGATGAGCAGTTCTTC. Translation: CASSVGQGMDEQFF.

The gene calls are TRBV5-1 and TRBJ2-1; D is possibly TRBD2 (5 bases). The V gene's germline CDR1 is SGHRS and CDR2 YFSETQ. The CDR3 spans 16 residues. V lost 0 bases and J 8 bases, leaving 18 bases between the germline ends. The DNA for the CDR3 is TGCGCCAGCAGCTTGGTTCCAGCGCCTGGGCGGGATGAGCAGTTCTTC. Translated: CASSLVPAPGRDEQFF.

This chain links TRBV15 with TRBJ1-5; D may be TRBD1 (6 bases). With 0 bases removed from V and 4 bases from J, the gap between germline ends came to 13 bases. This CDR3 is 16 amino acids long. The germline V gene encodes CDR1 LNHNV and CDR2 YYDKDF (reference sequence). CDR3 protein: CATSRDLGQMNQPQHF. CDR3 in DNA: TGTGCCACCAGCAGAGATTTAGGACAGATGAATCAGCCCCAGCATTTT. The full variable domain, rest sourced from reference TRBV15 and TRBJ1-5, is DAMVIQNPRYQVTQFGKPVTLSCSQTLNHNVMYWYQQKSSQAPKLLFHYYDKDFNNEADTPDNFQSRRPNTSFCFLDIRSPGLGDTAMYLCATSRDLGQMNQPQHFGDGTRLSIL.

The table lists this clone with a count of one. V is TRBV28 and J is TRBJ2-7, with a possible D match to TRBD2 (5 bases). This CDR3 has 14 residues. Trimming removed 2 bases at V and 2 bases at J, with 10 bases between. Germline lookup yields CDR1 MDHEN and CDR2 SYDVKM. Here the CDR3 DNA reads TGTGCCAGCAGTTTAACGGGGATGGCCTACGAGCAGTACTTC. Its translation is CASSLTGMAYEQYF.

This chain links TRBV15 with TRBJ1-3, with a possible D match to TRBD1 (6 bases). Per germline, CDR1 LNHNV and CDR2 YYDKDF (reference sequence). The length of the CDR3 is 15 residues. V gave up 4 bases and J gave up 0 bases, with 10 bases separating them. The CDR3: CATSNRVTSGNTIYF. DNA for the CDR3: TGTGCCACCAGCAACAGGGTTACCTCTGGAAACACCATATATTTT.

This chain links TRBV29-1 with TRBJ2-3, with D hard to call. This CDR3 is 12 amino acids long. Trimming cost V 3 bases and J 0 bases, with 4 bases left between them. Looked up from germline, CDR1 is SQVTM and CDR2 is ANQGSEA. Here the CDR3 reads CSVDPSTDTQYF. DNA for the CDR3: TGCAGCGTTGATCCTAGCACAGATACGCAGTATTTT.

Comment on this clone: The sample carries other DNA sequences with the same CDR3. This sequence joins TRBV6-5 and TRBJ1-1; D uncertain. Germline CDR1 MNHEY, CDR2 SVGAGI. With 8 bases removed from V and 2 bases from J, the gap between germline ends came to 9 bases. The CDR3 is made up of 12 amino acids. The CDR3 DNA follows: TGTGCCAGCCGGAGCCCAAACACTGAAGCTTTCTTT. Protein sequence: CASRSPNTEAFF.

The sample holds one count of this clone. The chain recombines TRBV5-1 with TRBJ1-2; no definite D call. V lost 4 bases and J 5 bases, leaving 15 bases between the germline ends. This CDR3 contains 14 residues. CDR1 SGHRS and CDR2 YFSETQ come from the germline V gene. In DNA, the CDR3 is TGCGCCAGCAGCCCTGAAAACAGATGGTATGGCTACACCTTC. Its translation: CASSPENRWYGYTF.

The V gene is TRBV30, the J gene TRBJ2-1; TRBD2 matches at 15 bases. The CDR3 sequence is 14 residues long. V shed 2 bases and J 8 bases; nucleotides not matched to a gene: 1. Germline values: CDR1 GTSNPN, CDR2 SVGIG (reference sequence). This CDR3 reads CAWSRTSGRDEQFF. CDR3 sequence (DNA): TGTGCCTGGAGTCGGACTAGCGGGAGGGATGAGCAGTTCTTC.

The chain joins TRBV18 to TRBJ2-3, with a possible D match to TRBD2 (5 bases). Deletions cut 5 bases from V and 0 bases from J, with 15 bases between. In germline, CDR1 is KGHSH, CDR2 LQKENI. The CDR3 runs to 16 residues. CDR3 DNA: TGTGCCAGCTCATCCTTTAGCGTCGCTAGCACAGATACGCAGTATTTT. Protein: CASSSFSVASTDTQYF.

V and J are TRBV10-3 and TRBJ2-3; perhaps D is TRBD1 or TRBD2 (5 bases each). CDR3 length equals 13 residues. Germline V lookup: CDR1 ENHRY, CDR2 SYGVKD. The germline V and J ends were trimmed by 2 bases and 6 bases, with 9 bases remaining between them. The CDR3 DNA reads as TGTGCCATCAGTGAGAAGGGGAGCGATACGCAGTATTTT. Protein product: CAISEKGSDTQYF.

The chain employs TRBV10-3 and TRBJ2-5; 9 bases match TRBD1. Looked up from germline, CDR1 is ENHRY and CDR2 is SYGVKD. The CDR3 sequence is 17 residues long. V trimming: 6 bases; J trimming: 2 bases; junction bases outside the gene matches: 13. The CDR3 reads CAISLGQGRGLQETQYF. The CDR3 nucleotides are TGTGCCATCAGCTTGGGACAGGGACGGGGACTGCAAGAGACCCAGTACTTC.

This chain joins TRBV28 and TRBJ2-7; D gene ambiguous. Germline CDR1 reads MDHEN; CDR2 reads SYDVKM. This CDR3 comprises 13 residues. Trimming took off 3 bases at V and 4 bases at J, with 10 bases between the two ends. CDR3 nucleotides: TGTGCCAGCAGTTTGACCCCCCAGTACGAGCAGTACTTC. This translates into CASSLTPQYEQYF.

This clone was counted once. V is TRBV10-3 and J is TRBJ2-1, with D tentatively TRBD2 (6 bases). Trimming took off 6 bases at V and 5 bases at J, with 14 bases between the two ends. There are 14 residues in the CDR3. Germline V lookup: CDR1 ENHRY, CDR2 SYGVKD. The CDR3 loop reads CAISDDGGNNEQFF. The CDR3 DNA follows: TGTGCCATCAGCGATGATGGGGGGAACAATGAGCAGTTCTTC.

This chain uses TRBV19 with TRBJ1-5; D unresolved. Germline CDR1 and CDR2: LNHDA and SQIVND (reference sequence). V lost 5 bases and J 0 bases, leaving 5 bases between the germline ends. This CDR3 has 13 residues. This CDR3 reads CASSRPSNQPQHF. CDR3 nucleotides: TGTGCCAGTAGTCGTCCTAGCAATCAGCCCCAGCATTTT.

The V and J genes are TRBV7-2 and TRBJ2-7, with 7 bases identical to TRBD1. The CDR3 runs 13 residues. V shed 1 base and J 6 bases; nucleotides not matched to a gene: 3. Per the germline V gene, CDR1 is SGHTA and CDR2 is FQGNSA. The CDR3 sequence is CASSLVGQSEQYF. The DNA of the CDR3 is TGTGCCAGCAGCTTAGTGGGACAGAGCGAGCAGTACTTC.

The V gene is TRBV2, the J gene TRBJ2-3, with D tentatively TRBD2 (5 bases). The CDR3 contains 12 residues. Germline CDR1 reads SNHLY; CDR2 reads FYNNEI. V lost 5 bases to trimming and J lost 6 bases, with 9 bases between them. The CDR3 region has the DNA TGTGCCAGCAGTTTACTAGGTGATACGCAGTATTTT. Its protein is CASSLLGDTQYF.

The V gene is TRBV30, the J gene TRBJ2-3; 7 nucleotides align to TRBD2. V dropped 5 bases and J dropped 3; count of bases not matched to a gene: 2. CDR1 is GTSNPN, CDR2 SVGIG, per germline (reference sequence). The CDR3 runs 12 residues. The CDR3 loop is CAWGGGTDTQYF. The CDR3 bases are TGTGCCTGGGGCGGGGGAACAGATACGCAGTATTTT.

This rearrangement joins TRBV28 to TRBJ1-2; no reliable D call. This CDR3 spans 12 amino acids. V was cut by 3 bases and J by 5 bases, with 7 bases left in between. The germline V gene encodes CDR1 MDHEN and CDR2 SYDVKM. CDR3 DNA sequence: TGTGCCAGCAGTTTGGCGGGGTATGGCTACACCTTC. Translated, it gives CASSLAGYGYTF.

This chain links TRBV4-3 with TRBJ2-1; D is tentatively TRBD1 or TRBD2 (5 bases each). Germline V gene lookup returns CDR1 LGHNA and CDR2 YSLEER. This CDR3 region has 15 residues. Trimming removed 0 bases at V and 9 bases at J, with 15 bases between. For the CDR3, the DNA is TGCGCCAGCAGCCAAGATCAGGGAGCTTGGGGTGAGCAGTTCTTC. Its protein is CASSQDQGAWGEQFF.

The chain is built from TRBV11-3 and TRBJ1-1; no reliable D call. The germline V gene has CDR1 SGHNT and CDR2 YENEEA. This CDR3 spans 15 amino acids. V lost 5 bases, J lost 0 bases, and 13 bases lay in between. The CDR3 sequence: CASSPQDAMNTEAFF. DNA for the CDR3: TGTGCCAGCAGCCCTCAGGACGCTATGAACACTGAAGCTTTCTTT.

This sequence joins TRBV10-3 and TRBJ2-1; TRBD2 matches at 11 bases. The germline V gene encodes CDR1 ENHRY and CDR2 SYGVKD. V lost 4 bases, J lost 5 bases, and 4 bases stayed unmatched. This CDR3 has 15 residues. The CDR3: CAISAGTSGDNEQFF. The CDR3 DNA reads as TGTGCCATCAGTGCGGGGACTAGCGGAGACAATGAGCAGTTCTTC.

The gene calls are TRBV7-9 and TRBJ1-4; D is undetermined. CDR3 length: 15 residues. Per the germline V gene, CDR1 is SEHNR and CDR2 is FQNEAQ (reference sequence). Trimming pared 3 bases from V and 8 bases from J, leaving 16 bases between. Written as DNA, the CDR3 is TGTGCCAGCAGCTTTAGTCGTGGACGAATGGAAAAACTGTTTTTT. It yields the protein CASSFSRGRMEKLFF.

A single count supports this clone. The chain carries TRBV7-9 and TRBJ2-4; D gene uncertain. The ends were cut back, 0 bases at V and 5 bases at J, with 8 bases in the middle. Germline V gene lookup returns CDR1 SEHNR and CDR2 FQNEAQ (reference sequence). The CDR3 contains 14 residues. The CDR3 bases are TGTGCCAGCAGCTTAGCCCAGCCCCAAAACATTCAGTACTTC. It codes for CASSLAQPQNIQYF.

The J gene is TRBJ2-1, the V gene TRBV7-8; TRBD2 is a possible D gene (5 bases). Trimming stripped 2 bases from V and 9 bases from J, with 23 bases between. This CDR3 is built from 17 residues. CDR1 is SGHVS, CDR2 FQNEAQ, per germline. As DNA, the CDR3 is TGTGCCAGCAGCTTACCCCCCGAGGGTATAATTTCGAGTGAGCAGTTCTTC. This sequence encodes CASSLPPEGIISSEQFF.

The chain is built from TRBV5-1 and TRBJ1-1, with unresolved D. The CDR3 runs to 13 residues. Germline lookup yields CDR1 SGHRS and CDR2 YFSETQ. Trimming took off 1 base at V and 1 base at J, with 5 bases between the two ends. As DNA, the CDR3 is TGCGCCAGCAGCTTGTCGTGGAACACTGAAGCTTTCTTT. This codes for CASSLSWNTEAFF.

The V gene is TRBV10-3, the J gene TRBJ2-3, with TRBD2 identical over 8 bases. V shed 11 bases and J 2 bases; nucleotides not matched to a gene: 9. The CDR3 consists of 14 residues. The germline V gene encodes CDR1 ENHRY and CDR2 SYGVKD. CDR3 DNA: TGTGCCGCCCAGGGACTAGGAAACACAGATACGCAGTATTTT. Translating it yields CAAQGLGNTDTQYF.

V usage is TRBV5-4 and J usage is TRBJ2-7, with TRBD2 identical over 9 bases. V dropped 1 base and J dropped 7; count of bases not matched to a gene: 6. The CDR3 sequence is 14 residues long. Germline CDR1 SGHNT, CDR2 YYREEE (reference sequence). CDR3 loop: CASSLLGLAREQYF. The CDR3 DNA reads TGTGCCAGCAGCTTGCTGGGACTAGCTAGGGAGCAGTACTTC.

This chain links TRBV6-5 with TRBJ2-3; 13 nucleotides agree with TRBD2. V was pared by 2 bases and J by 7 bases, with 6 bases of the junction left unmatched. The CDR3 runs to 16 residues. The germline V gene encodes CDR1 MNHEY and CDR2 SVGAGI. DNA of the CDR3: TGTGCCAGCAGTTACGCTCGACTAGCGGGGGGAAATACGCAGTATTTT. Protein: CASSYARLAGGNTQYF.

This clone has a single count. The chain links TRBV9 to TRBJ2-7, with TRBD2 matching over 13 bases. Germline values: CDR1 SGDLS, CDR2 YYNGEE. The CDR3 length is 16 residues. Trimming cost V 0 bases and J 3 bases; bases outside gene matches: 3. The CDR3 DNA reads TGTGCCAGCAGCGTAGGCGGGACTAGCGGGATCTACGAGCAGTACTTC. Protein sequence: CASSVGGTSGIYEQYF.